The 31 T cell receptor beta chains below come from one sample, sequenced in a study of blood T cell repertoires in COVID-19. Profiled with immunoSEQ multiplex PCR; TCRdb holds only in-frame clones, not every one. The sample carries about 300,000 clones, 88% recorded once. Sequences were obtained from peripheral blood. The receptor set was obtained from a woman aged 25 to 45 who had recovered from COVID-19.

The chain uses TRBV9 and TRBJ2-7, with TRBD2 as a possible D gene (5 bases). With 0 bases removed from V and 5 bases from J, the gap between germline ends came to 15 bases. Germline V CDR1 and CDR2: SGDLS, YYNGEE. The CDR3 runs 15 residues. The CDR3: CASSVGGPPRHEQYF. The CDR3 bases are TGTGCCAGCAGCGTAGGCGGGCCCCCCCGGCACGAGCAGTACTTC.

The chain is built from TRBV3-1 (or the pseudogene TRBV3-2) and TRBJ2-7; perhaps TRBD1 as D (6 bases). The germline CDR1 and CDR2 sequences are LGHDT and YNNKEL (reference sequence). The V end lost 4 bases, the J end lost 3 bases, and 10 bases lay between the germline ends. The CDR3 is 13 amino acids. The CDR3 is CASSPGQHYEQYF. The CDR3 coding sequence is TGTGCCAGCAGCCCCGGACAGCACTACGAGCAGTACTTC.

V usage is TRBV19 and J usage is TRBJ1-5; tentatively, D is TRBD1 (5 bases). CDR1 and CDR2 (germline): LNHDA, SQIVND (reference sequence). Trimming took 2 bases from V and 7 from J, leaving 15 bases between them. The length of the CDR3 is 15 residues. This chain's CDR3 is CASSITGGEGQPQHF. The CDR3 DNA sequence: TGTGCCAGTAGTATAACCGGGGGAGAGGGGCAGCCCCAGCATTTT.

As to this clone: The sample carries other DNA sequences with the same CDR3. For the CDR3, the DNA is TGTGCCAGCAGCTTCAGGGGAACTAACTATGGCTACACCTTC. Its protein is CASSFRGTNYGYTF. The chain combines TRBV5-4 with TRBJ1-2; D is perhaps TRBD1 (6 bases). The CDR3 is 14 residues long. Trimming left V 2 bases short and J 0 bases short, with 8 bases between. Germline V lookup: CDR1 SGHNT, CDR2 YYREEE (reference sequence).

The rearrangement joins TRBV6-5 to TRBJ2-7; D gene unclear. V was clipped by 8 bases and J by 7 bases, with 12 bases between them. CDR3 length: 11 amino acids. Germline CDR1 MNHEY, CDR2 SVGAGI. The CDR3 coding sequence is TGTGCCAGCTCCCCGTCGCGGGAGCAGTACTTC. This gives the protein CASSPSREQYF.

The V call is TRBV2, the J call TRBJ1-1; TRBD1 matches 10 bases. This CDR3 comprises 15 residues. The V gene end was trimmed by 7 bases and the J gene end by 5 bases; junction bases not matched to a gene: 10. Per the germline V gene, CDR1 is SNHLY and CDR2 is FYNNEI. The CDR3 loop reads CASTGGDRGFTEAFF. CDR3 DNA sequence: TGTGCCAGCACGGGGGGGGACAGGGGTTTTACTGAAGCTTTCTTT. Supplemented by reference TRBV2 and TRBJ1-1, the full variable domain reads EPEVTQTPSHQVTQMGQEVILRCVPISNHLYFYWYRQILGQKVEFLVSFYNNEISEKSEIFDDQFSVERPDGSNFTLKIRSTKLEDSAMYFCASTGGDRGFTEAFFGQGTRLTVV.

This sequence joins TRBV28 and TRBJ1-5; 8 nucleotides align to TRBD1. From germline, CDR1 is MDHEN and CDR2 SYDVKM. Unmatched junction bases numbered 12, after V lost 4 bases and J lost 7 bases. This CDR3 region has 16 residues. The CDR3 loop is CASSSPRQGTEQPQHF. DNA for the CDR3: TGTGCCAGCAGTTCGCCCCGACAGGGGACAGAACAGCCCCAGCATTTT.

V and J are TRBV11-3 and TRBJ2-5, with 9 nucleotides matching TRBD1. The V segment lost 4 bases and the J segment 5 bases; nucleotides outside the gene matches: 8. CDR1 and CDR2 from the germline V gene are SGHNT and YENEEA. The CDR3 spans 15 residues. The CDR3 region has the DNA TGTGCCAGCAGCTCTACAGGGGGCGCGGAGGAGACCCAGTACTTC. This translates into CASSSTGGAEETQYF.

The rearrangement joins TRBV11-3 to TRBJ2-2, with 7 bases fitting TRBD2. CDR3 length: 18 residues. The trim removed 0 bases at V and 6 bases at J, leaving 13 bases unmatched. CDR1 SGHNT and CDR2 YENEEA come from the germline V gene. For the CDR3, the DNA is TGTGCCAGCAGCTTAGATCGGCTAACTGAGGGAGGGTCCGGGGAGCTGTTTTTT. It codes for CASSLDRLTEGGSGELFF. Full variable domain (missing parts from reference TRBV11-3 and TRBJ2-2): EAGVVQSPRYKIIEKKQPVAFWCNPISGHNTLYWYLQNLGQGPELLIRYENEEAVDDSQLPKDRFSAERLKGVDSTLKIQPAELGDSAVYLCASSLDRLTEGGSGELFFGEGSRLTVL.

CDR3 protein: CASSPYANTGELFF. In DNA form, the CDR3 reads TGTGCCAGCTCACCCTACGCGAACACCGGGGAGCTGTTTTTT. The chain joins TRBV18 to TRBJ2-2; D gene uncertain. V shed 3 bases and J shed 0 bases, with 5 bases lying between them. The CDR3 contains 14 residues. In germline, CDR1 is KGHSH, CDR2 LQKENI.

This clone appeared a single time. The chain joins TRBV28 to TRBJ2-3, with TRBD2 matching 9 bases. This CDR3 is 19 amino acids long. V shed 7 bases, J shed 0 bases, and the junction held 17 bases outside the gene matches. The germline V gene encodes CDR1 MDHEN and CDR2 SYDVKM. The CDR3 DNA reads TGTGCCAGCACCCACGGGGTTCACTCTAGCGGGGCTAGCACAGATACGCAGTATTTT. Amino acids: CASTHGVHSSGASTDTQYF. Combining the CDR3 with reference TRBV28 and TRBJ2-3 gives the whole variable domain DVKVTQSSRYLVKRTGEKVFLECVQDMDHENMFWYRQDPGLGLRLIYFSYDVKMKEKGDIPEGYSVSREKKERFSLILESASTNQTSMYLCASTHGVHSSGASTDTQYFGPGTRLTVL.

V is TRBV28 and J is TRBJ2-7; 8 bases fit TRBD1. This CDR3 has 15 amino acids. The V gene's germline CDR1 is MDHEN and CDR2 SYDVKM. V lost 6 bases and J lost 6; bases outside the gene matches: 13. The CDR3 coding sequence is TGTGCCAGCAGCGAGGGACAGGCCACCTCTATCGAGCAGTACTTC. It is translated as CASSEGQATSIEQYF.

This chain connects TRBV5-5 to TRBJ1-2; TRBD1 aligns across 11 bases. Looked up from germline, CDR1 is SGHKS and CDR2 is YYEKEE (reference sequence). V was clipped by 0 bases and J by 5 bases; unmatched bases: 3. This CDR3 has 15 residues. The CDR3 region is CASSLAGQGVYGYTF. CDR3 nucleotides: TGTGCCAGCAGCTTGGCGGGACAGGGGGTTTATGGCTACACCTTC.

The chain joins TRBV11-2 to TRBJ2-7; D ambiguous. The V and J ends lost 7 bases and 7 bases respectively, with 8 bases between them. This CDR3 is built from 10 residues. The germline V gene has CDR1 SGHAT and CDR2 FQNNGV. In nucleotides, the CDR3 is TGTGCCAGCACCGGGTCGGAGCAGTACTTC. Amino acid sequence: CASTGSEQYF.

The chain combines TRBV18 with TRBJ2-3; TRBD2 aligns across 8 bases. The CDR3 extends over 16 amino acids. Germline lookup yields CDR1 KGHSH and CDR2 LQKENI. Germline trimming cut 4 bases from V and 0 bases from J; bases unmatched to any gene: 6. This CDR3 is CASSLSSGASTDTQYF. CDR3 in DNA: TGTGCCAGCTCACTAAGTAGCGGGGCTAGCACAGATACGCAGTATTTT.

This sequence joins TRBV7-9 and TRBJ2-7; 8 bases are shared with TRBD1. J was trimmed by 5 bases and V by 4 bases; bases with no gene match: 7. The CDR3 loop spans 14 amino acids. CDR1 and CDR2 from the germline V gene are SEHNR and FQNEAQ (reference sequence). The CDR3 region has the DNA TGTGCCAGCAGCTCCGGACAGGGTCTCGACGAGCAGTACTTC. It encodes CASSSGQGLDEQYF.

The rearrangement uses TRBV5-1 and TRBJ1-1; a possible D gene is TRBD1 (6 bases). The CDR3 totals 15 residues. Germline assignment: CDR1 SGHRS and CDR2 YFSETQ. V was cut by 4 bases and J by 0 bases, with 13 bases left in between. The CDR3 reads CASSPSRGMNTEAFF. The CDR3 DNA is TGCGCCAGCAGCCCATCGAGGGGGATGAACACTGAAGCTTTCTTT.

The chain combines TRBV20-1 with TRBJ2-1, with 8 bases matching TRBD2. V gave up 3 bases and J gave up 6 bases; unmatched junction bases: 13. Per the germline V gene, CDR1 is DFQATT and CDR2 is SNEGSKA (reference sequence). The CDR3 is made up of 16 amino acids. CDR3 protein: CSASPFIAGLSNEQFF. In DNA form, the CDR3 reads TGCAGTGCTAGTCCATTTATAGCGGGGTTAAGCAATGAGCAGTTCTTC.

This clone was detected only once. The gene calls are TRBV5-8 and TRBJ1-6; D perhaps matches TRBD1 (6 bases). This CDR3 spans 15 amino acids. The V end lost 2 bases, the J end lost 7 bases, and 13 bases lay between the germline ends. Germline assignment: CDR1 SGHTS and CDR2 YDEGEE. The CDR3: CASSLQGHLNSPLHF. The CDR3 coding sequence is TGTGCCAGCAGCTTACAGGGCCATCTGAATTCACCCCTCCACTTT.

With regard to this clone: The sample contains more than one DNA sequence encoding this CDR3. The chain recombines TRBV27 with TRBJ2-5; a weak D match, TRBD1 (5 bases). There are 13 residues in the CDR3. CDR1 is MNHEY, CDR2 SMNVEV, per germline (reference sequence). Deletions cut 3 bases from V and 2 bases from J, with 7 bases between. This CDR3 is CASSLRQQETQYF. CDR3 DNA: TGTGCCAGCAGTTTGCGACAGCAAGAGACCCAGTACTTC.

The chain uses TRBV3-1 (or the pseudogene TRBV3-2) and TRBJ2-3, with 8 bases fitting TRBD2. This CDR3 spans 17 amino acids. The germline V gene has CDR1 LGHDT and CDR2 YNNKEL (reference sequence). Trimming took 0 bases from V and 3 from J; bases not matched to a gene: 8. The CDR3 protein is CASSQDYSGGLTDTQYF. For the CDR3, the DNA is TGTGCCAGCAGCCAAGACTACAGCGGGGGCCTAACAGATACGCAGTATTTT.

The chain is built from TRBV30 and TRBJ1-3, with D possibly matching TRBD1 (5 bases). Germline V gene sequence: CDR1 GTSNPN, CDR2 SVGIG (reference sequence). The CDR3 spans 16 residues. V shed 0 bases and J shed 0 bases, with 12 bases lying between them. The CDR3 region is CAWSVRGLVSGNTIYF. DNA for the CDR3: TGTGCCTGGAGTGTAAGGGGTCTCGTCTCTGGAAACACCATATATTTT.

This chain joins TRBV10-2 and TRBJ2-5, with 10 nucleotides matching TRBD1. This CDR3 is 15 amino acids long. V was pared by 4 bases and J by 5 bases, with 7 bases of the junction left unmatched. Per the germline V gene, CDR1 is WSHSY and CDR2 is SAAADI. The chain's CDR3 is CASSAGDRGFETQYF. The CDR3 DNA sequence: TGCGCCAGCAGTGCCGGGGACAGGGGTTTTGAGACCCAGTACTTC.

The V and J genes are TRBV3-1 (or the pseudogene TRBV3-2) and TRBJ2-1; TRBD1 might be the D (6 bases). The ends were cut back, 0 bases at V and 10 bases at J, with 13 bases in the middle. Germline lookup yields CDR1 LGHDT and CDR2 YNNKEL (reference sequence). This CDR3 has 14 residues. CDR3 nucleotides: TGTGCCAGCAGCCAAGACTGGGGGCCTGGGGAGCAGTTCTTC. It is translated as CASSQDWGPGEQFF.

The V gene is TRBV27, the J gene TRBJ1-4; no clear D. The CDR3 is 14 amino acids. Germline CDR1 and CDR2: MNHEY and SMNVEV (reference sequence). Trimming removed 6 bases from V and 6 bases from J, with 14 bases in between. The CDR3 nucleotides read TGTGCCAGCAGAGACAAACGGCTACATGAAAAACTGTTTTTT. Protein product: CASRDKRLHEKLFF. The variable domain in full, with the rest retrieved from reference TRBV27 and TRBJ1-4, is EAQVTQNPRYLITVTGKKLTVTCSQNMNHEYMSWYRQDPGLGLRQIYYSMNVEVTDKGDVPEGYKVSRKEKRNFPLILESPSPNQTSLYFCASRDKRLHEKLFFGSGTQLSVL.

The rearrangement joins TRBV4-1 to TRBJ2-3; the match to TRBD2 covers 11 bases. The CDR3 contains 19 residues. Per the germline V gene, CDR1 is MGHRA and CDR2 is YSYEKL. J lost 0 bases, V lost 0 bases, and 8 bases had no gene match. CDR3 bases: TGCGCCAGCAGCCAAGAAAGGCTAGCGGGGGGTCCTAGCACAGATACGCAGTATTTT. This translates into CASSQERLAGGPSTDTQYF.

The rearrangement uses TRBV21-1 and TRBJ2-3; TRBD2 is the table's D call, not checked against the DNA. TRBV21-1 is an annotated pseudogene. This CDR3 has 19 amino acids. The CDR3 reads CASSPLTSGGAVSTDTQYF. DNA of the CDR3: TGTGCCAGCAGCCCCCTTACTAGCGGGGGGGCCGTCTCAACAGATACGCAGTATTTT.

This clone appeared a few times. The chain joins TRBV28 to TRBJ1-2; D remains unclear. V lost 4 bases, J lost 5 bases, and 23 bases lay in between. Germline V gene data show CDR1 as MDHEN and CDR2 as SYDVKM. The CDR3 contains 17 residues. CDR3 in amino acids: CASSCLWLRRKRYGYTF. CDR3 DNA sequence: TGTGCCAGCAGTTGCTTGTGGTTGAGGCGAAAGAGATATGGCTACACCTTC.

The rearrangement uses TRBV12-3 or TRBV12-4 and TRBJ1-2; D not resolved. The CDR3 is made up of 12 amino acids. The V end was cut by 6 bases, the J end by 4 bases, with 9 bases between. CDR3 amino acids: CASSLDFYGYTF. CDR3 nucleotide sequence: TGTGCCAGCAGCCTCGACTTCTATGGCTACACCTTC.

The genes are TRBV10-3 and TRBJ2-1; D is unclear. Looked up from germline, CDR1 is ENHRY and CDR2 is SYGVKD. Trimming removed 0 bases from V and 10 bases from J, with 13 bases in between. The length of the CDR3 is 14 residues. CDR3 DNA: TGTGCCATCAGTGAGTCGTCCACCTTCGAGGAGCAGTTCTTC. Protein: CAISESSTFEEQFF.

The rearrangement links TRBV3-1 (or the pseudogene TRBV3-2) to TRBJ2-5; D not certain. CDR3 length equals 16 residues. Germline CDR1 and CDR2: LGHDT and YNNKEL (reference sequence). Trimming took off 4 bases at V and 0 bases at J, with 15 bases between the two ends. This CDR3 is CASSPLPQNNQETQYF. In DNA, the CDR3 is TGTGCCAGCAGCCCGTTACCCCAGAACAACCAAGAGACCCAGTACTTC.